Listed below are T cell receptor beta chains from one sample, sequenced in a study of cytomegalovirus exposure and HLA in healthy donors. Method: immunoSEQ multiplex PCR; TCRdb's copy keeps in-frame clones and lacks some. This sample yields over 150,000 clones, of which around 85% are seen a single time; 15% to 20% belongs to the top ten. Sample: PBMCs. The receptors come from a man aged 18 to 29 in good health and CMV-seropositive. The CDR3 runs from the conserved cysteine through the conserved F or W. Fields, in order: D gene, clone size, V gene, J gene, CDR3 DNA, CDR3 protein. A D gene is named only where the DNA matches it firmly. The listing skips clone size in some rows; elsewhere it reads once, few, many or a size class.

d_gene: .; abundance: .; v_gene: TRBV6-6; j_gene: TRBJ2-1; CDR3nt: TGTGCCAGCTCCCTCGGCGGGATGAACGATGAGCAGTTCTTC; CDR3aa: CASSLGGMNDEQFF
d_gene: TRBD2; abundance: .; v_gene: TRBV19; j_gene: TRBJ2-1; CDR3nt: TGTGCCAGTAGTATAGCCCGGACTAGCGGGTACAATGAGCAGTTCTTC; CDR3aa: CASSIARTSGYNEQFF
d_gene: TRBD1; abundance: few; v_gene: TRBV28; j_gene: TRBJ2-7; CDR3nt: TGTGCCAGCAGACCGGGACAGTCCTACGAGCAGTACTTC; CDR3aa: CASRPGQSYEQYF
d_gene: TRBD2; abundance: once; v_gene: TRBV2; j_gene: TRBJ2-2; CDR3nt: TGTGCCAGCACCGAACTAGCGGGGGGGGGCACCGGGGAGCTGTTTTTT; CDR3aa: CASTELAGGGTGELFF
d_gene: .; abundance: .; v_gene: TRBV5-1; j_gene: TRBJ2-7; CDR3nt: TGCGCCAGCAGCCTCCTGAGCTACGAGCAGTACTTC; CDR3aa: CASSLLSYEQYF
d_gene: .; abundance: .; v_gene: TRBV19; j_gene: TRBJ1-1; CDR3nt: TGTGCCAGTAGTATAGATCCCCGGGGAAAGGATGAGAGGGCTTTCTTT; CDR3aa: CASSIDPRGKDERAFF
d_gene: .; abundance: .; v_gene: TRBV9; j_gene: TRBJ1-1; CDR3nt: TGTGCCAGCGCGGTATCCCCGTTTACTGAAGCTTTCTTT; CDR3aa: CASAVSPFTEAFF
d_gene: .; abundance: .; v_gene: TRBV15; j_gene: TRBJ2-6; CDR3nt: TGTGCCACCAGCTCAGGGACTGGTTACTCTGGGGCCAACGTCCTGACTTTC; CDR3aa: CATSSGTGYSGANVLTF
d_gene: .; abundance: once; v_gene: TRBV5-6; j_gene: TRBJ1-2; CDR3nt: TGTGCCAGCAGCTTGCATTTCAACACAGAGCCCTATGGCTACACCTTC; CDR3aa: CASSLHFNTEPYGYTF
d_gene: .; abundance: .; v_gene: TRBV29-1; j_gene: TRBJ2-7; CDR3nt: TGCAGCCAGGGGGGAAAAAATCAGGGGATCTACGAGCAGTACTTC; CDR3aa: CSQGGKNQGIYEQYF
d_gene: TRBD1; abundance: .; v_gene: TRBV10-3; j_gene: TRBJ1-5; CDR3nt: TGTGCCATCAGGACAGGGGACCAGCCCCAGCATTTT; CDR3aa: CAIRTGDQPQHF
d_gene: .; abundance: once; v_gene: TRBV11-3; j_gene: TRBJ2-7; CDR3nt: TGTGCCAGCAGACTCGGGAGAACCTACGAGCAGTACTTC; CDR3aa: CASRLGRTYEQYF
d_gene: .; abundance: .; v_gene: TRBV4-1; j_gene: TRBJ2-7; CDR3nt: TGCGCCAGCAGCCTCACCGTTGCAGGGATTGTCTACGAGCAGTACTTC; CDR3aa: CASSLTVAGIVYEQYF
d_gene: .; abundance: .; v_gene: TRBV7-2; j_gene: TRBJ2-3; CDR3nt: TGTGCCAGCAGTTTACAGGGTTTCACAGATACGCAGTATTTT; CDR3aa: CASSLQGFTDTQYF
d_gene: .; abundance: .; v_gene: TRBV6-1; j_gene: TRBJ1-2; CDR3nt: TGTGCCAGCAGTGAACTGACTTACGGCTACACCTTC; CDR3aa: CASSELTYGYTF
d_gene: .; abundance: .; v_gene: TRBV9; j_gene: TRBJ2-2; CDR3nt: TGTGCCAGCAGCGTAGAGGGGAAAACCGGGGAGCTGTTTTTT; CDR3aa: CASSVEGKTGELFF
d_gene: TRBD1; abundance: .; v_gene: TRBV4-1; j_gene: TRBJ2-3; CDR3nt: TGCGCCAGCGACGGGACAGGGGGGAACACAGATACGCAGTATTTT; CDR3aa: CASDGTGGNTDTQYF
d_gene: .; abundance: few; v_gene: TRBV5-6; j_gene: TRBJ1-2; CDR3nt: TGTGCCAGCAGCTTAGTAATCGTAGACTATGGCTACACCTTC; CDR3aa: CASSLVIVDYGYTF
d_gene: TRBD2; abundance: few; v_gene: TRBV5-1; j_gene: TRBJ2-3; CDR3nt: TGCGCCAGCAGCGGAGGGACTAGCGGGAGCACAGATACGCAGTATTTT; CDR3aa: CASSGGTSGSTDTQYF
d_gene: TRBD1; abundance: .; v_gene: TRBV5-6; j_gene: TRBJ1-1; CDR3nt: TGTGCCAGCAGCTATGGACAGGCGGAGACTGAAGCTTTCTTT; CDR3aa: CASSYGQAETEAFF
d_gene: TRBD1; abundance: .; v_gene: TRBV2; j_gene: TRBJ1-2; CDR3nt: TGTGCCAGCATTATTTTGTACCGGACAGGGGGGTCGAACTATGGCTACACCTTC; CDR3aa: CASIILYRTGGSNYGYTF
d_gene: TRBD1; abundance: .; v_gene: TRBV2; j_gene: TRBJ2-6; CDR3nt: TGTGCCAGCAGTCCCATCGGACAGGATGATGGGGCCAACGTCCTGACTTTC; CDR3aa: CASSPIGQDDGANVLTF
d_gene: TRBD1; abundance: once; v_gene: TRBV11-3; j_gene: TRBJ1-3; CDR3nt: TGTGCCAGCAGTTTACGACAGGGTTCTGGAAACACCATATATTTT; CDR3aa: CASSLRQGSGNTIYF
d_gene: TRBD1; abundance: .; v_gene: TRBV2; j_gene: TRBJ1-5; CDR3nt: TGTGCCAGCGGATGGGGACAGTTTAGCAATCAGCCCCAGCATTTT; CDR3aa: CASGWGQFSNQPQHF
d_gene: TRBD1; abundance: once; v_gene: TRBV19; j_gene: TRBJ1-5; CDR3nt: TGTGCCAGCTTAGGCTGGGGGGGACAGGTCGCCCAGCCCCAGCATTTT; CDR3aa: CASLGWGGQVAQPQHF
d_gene: .; abundance: .; v_gene: TRBV20-1; j_gene: TRBJ1-2; CDR3nt: TGCAGTGACAGGCTCAACTATGGCTACACCTTC; CDR3aa: CSDRLNYGYTF